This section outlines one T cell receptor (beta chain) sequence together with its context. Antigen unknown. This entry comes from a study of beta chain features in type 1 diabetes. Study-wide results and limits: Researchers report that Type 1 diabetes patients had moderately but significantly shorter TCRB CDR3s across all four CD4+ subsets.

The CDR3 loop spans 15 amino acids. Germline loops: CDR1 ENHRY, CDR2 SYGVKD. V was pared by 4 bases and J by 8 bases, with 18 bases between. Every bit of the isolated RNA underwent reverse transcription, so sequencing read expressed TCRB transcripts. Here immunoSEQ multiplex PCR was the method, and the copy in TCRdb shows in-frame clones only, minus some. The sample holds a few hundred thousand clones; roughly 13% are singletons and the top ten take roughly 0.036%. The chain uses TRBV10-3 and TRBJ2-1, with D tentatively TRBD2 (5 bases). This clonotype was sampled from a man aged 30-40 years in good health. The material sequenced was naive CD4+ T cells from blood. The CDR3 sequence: CAISGTSFNRDEQFF. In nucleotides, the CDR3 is TGTGCCATCAGTGGAACTAGTTTTAATCGGGATGAGCAGTTCTTC.